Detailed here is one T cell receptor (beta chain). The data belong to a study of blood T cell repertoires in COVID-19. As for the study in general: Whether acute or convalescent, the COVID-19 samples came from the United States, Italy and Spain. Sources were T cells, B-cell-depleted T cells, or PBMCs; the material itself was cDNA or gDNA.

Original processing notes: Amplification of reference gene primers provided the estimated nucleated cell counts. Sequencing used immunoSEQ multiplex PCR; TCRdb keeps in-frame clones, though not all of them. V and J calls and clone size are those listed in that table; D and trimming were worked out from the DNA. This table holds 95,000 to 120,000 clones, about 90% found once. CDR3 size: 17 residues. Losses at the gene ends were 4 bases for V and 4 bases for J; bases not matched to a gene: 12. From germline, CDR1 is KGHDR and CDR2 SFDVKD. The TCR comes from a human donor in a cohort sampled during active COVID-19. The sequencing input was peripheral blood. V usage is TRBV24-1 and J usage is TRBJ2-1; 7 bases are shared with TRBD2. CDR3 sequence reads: CATSESNRGLGYNEQFF. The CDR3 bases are TGTGCCACCAGTGAATCTAACAGAGGACTAGGGTACAATGAGCAGTTCTTC.